This T cell receptor beta chain originates from a study of T cells in tumors after PD-1 blockade. Study context: No patient had prior checkpoint blockade, systemic immunosuppression, or radiotherapy within 4 weeks.

Generated by immunoSEQ multiplex PCR, the TCRdb table keeps only in-frame clones and is missing some. The sample yields about 20,000 clones, 78% seen once. Looked up from germline, CDR1 is MNHEY and CDR2 is SVGAGI. The CDR3 extends over 15 amino acids. V lost 4 bases, J lost 10 bases, and 19 bases lay in between. This TCR was recovered from a human donor with basal cell carcinoma. Here the sequenced sample was PBMCs, taken before anti-PD-1 treatment. The gene calls are TRBV6-5 and TRBJ1-4; no clear D. CDR3: CASSWAGPEEGKLFF. CDR3 in DNA: TGTGCCAGCAGTTGGGCCGGGCCCGAGGAGGGAAAACTGTTTTTT.